The next 11 T cell receptor beta chains were all read from a single sample in a study of blood T cell repertoires in COVID-19. Some clones are missing from TCRdb's copy, which holds only in-frame ones; the method was immunoSEQ multiplex PCR. The table has some 160,000 clones, around 81% seen once. Sequenced: PBMCs or T cells enriched from blood (not recorded which). The receptors come from a woman in her forties who had recovered from COVID-19.

The chain is built from TRBV11-2 and TRBJ2-1; 8 positions agree with TRBD2. The CDR3 is made up of 17 amino acids. CDR1 is SGHAT, CDR2 FQNNGV, per germline. Losses at the gene ends were 1 base for V and 6 bases for J; bases not matched to a gene: 11. CDR3 amino acids: CASSLGARGARGNEQFF. The DNA for the CDR3 is TGTGCCAGCAGCTTAGGGGCGCGGGGGGCCCGGGGCAATGAGCAGTTCTTC.

V is TRBV27 and J is TRBJ2-1; weak D call: TRBD2 (5 bases). Trimming removed 2 bases from V and 3 bases from J, with 14 bases in between. CDR1 and CDR2 from the germline V gene are MNHEY and SMNVEV (reference sequence). The CDR3 contains 16 residues. In DNA form, the CDR3 reads TGTGCCAGCAGTTTAGAGAGGCGGGCGGGCTACAATGAGCAGTTCTTC. It translates to CASSLERRAGYNEQFF.

V usage is TRBV3-1 (or the pseudogene TRBV3-2) and J usage is TRBJ1-5; TRBD1 matches 8 bases. This CDR3 has 15 amino acids. CDR1 is LGHDT, CDR2 YNNKEL, per germline (reference sequence). The junction had 5 bases not matched to a gene; V was cut back by 1 base and J by 6 bases. The CDR3 is CASSQGSTGVQPQHF. In DNA form, the CDR3 reads TGTGCCAGCAGCCAAGGGTCGACAGGGGTTCAGCCCCAGCATTTT.

The chain carries TRBV6-6 and TRBJ1-1, with TRBD1 matching 7 bases. V lost 5 bases, J lost 5 bases, and 8 bases stayed unmatched. This CDR3 has 14 residues. Germline values: CDR1 MNHNY, CDR2 SVGAGI (reference sequence). The CDR3 here is CASSETRGKTEAFF. Written as DNA, the CDR3 is TGTGCCAGCAGTGAGACCAGGGGGAAGACTGAAGCTTTCTTT.

This clone showed up just a few times. The chain joins TRBV5-6 to TRBJ2-2; 10 positions agree with TRBD2. This CDR3 is 16 amino acids long. Trimming took 4 bases from V and 1 from J; bases not matched to a gene: 4. Germline V lookup: CDR1 SGHDT, CDR2 YYEEEE. The CDR3 spells CASSLGLAVNTGELFF. In DNA, the CDR3 is TGTGCCAGCAGCCTCGGACTAGCGGTGAACACCGGGGAGCTGTTTTTT. Together with reference TRBV5-6 and TRBJ2-2, the CDR3 gives the full variable domain: DAGVTQSPTHLIKTRGQQVTLRCSPKSGHDTVSWYQQALGQGPQFIFQYYEEEERQRGNFPDRFSGHQFPNYSSELNVNALLLGDSALYLCASSLGLAVNTGELFFGEGSRLTVL.

This clone showed up just once. V gene TRBV3-1 (or the pseudogene TRBV3-2) combines with J gene TRBJ1-2; TRBD1 aligns across 9 bases. The junction had 7 bases not matched to a gene; V was cut back by 3 bases and J by 8 bases. Germline values: CDR1 LGHDT, CDR2 YNNKEL (reference sequence). This CDR3 is built from 14 residues. The CDR3 is CASSQEDRGSGYTF. Here the CDR3 DNA reads TGTGCCAGCAGCCAGGAGGACAGGGGAAGCGGCTACACCTTC.

The rearrangement links TRBV6-4 to TRBJ1-1, with no clear D. V was trimmed by 0 bases and J by 1 base, leaving 3 bases between them. CDR3 length equals 13 residues. Germline assignment: CDR1 MRHNA and CDR2 SNTAGT. The CDR3 loop is CASSDSRNTEAFF. For the CDR3, the DNA is TGTGCCAGCAGTGACTCCCGGAACACTGAAGCTTTCTTT.

This clone was found a few times. V usage is TRBV18 and J usage is TRBJ2-2, with D unresolved. Germline loops: CDR1 KGHSH, CDR2 LQKENI. This CDR3 region has 15 residues. Trimming cost V 0 bases and J 4 bases, with 9 bases left between them. The CDR3 bases are TGTGCCAGCTCACCACCTAATCTTAGCACCGGGGAGCTGTTTTTT. Its protein is CASSPPNLSTGELFF. The full variable domain, with the rest looked up from reference TRBV18 and TRBJ2-2, is NAGVMQNPRHLVRRRGQEARLRCSPMKGHSHVYWYRQLPEEGLKFMVYLQKENIIDESGMPKERFSAEFPKEGPSILRIQQVVRGDSAAYFCASSPPNLSTGELFFGEGSRLTVL.

CDR3 protein: CASRGHESSYNSPLHF. The DNA of the CDR3 is TGCGCCAGCAGAGGACACGAGAGCTCCTATAATTCACCCCTCCACTTT. The chain carries TRBV10-2 and TRBJ1-6, with D possibly being TRBD1 (5 bases). The CDR3 runs to 16 residues. From germline, CDR1 is WSHSY and CDR2 SAAADI. The V and J ends lost 6 bases and 0 bases respectively, with 12 bases between them.

The sample holds a few counts of this clone. The chain joins TRBV5-1 to TRBJ1-1; TRBD1 might be the D (5 bases). There are 15 residues in the CDR3. Germline V gives CDR1 SGHRS, CDR2 YFSETQ. Trimming shortened V by 0 bases and J by 4 bases, and 13 bases separated the two germline ends. CDR3 amino acids: CASSLDGDRGTEAFF. The CDR3 DNA reads TGCGCCAGCAGCTTGGATGGCGATAGGGGCACTGAAGCTTTCTTT.

CDR3 loop: CASSQVTGRQETQYF. The CDR3, as DNA: TGTGCCAGCAGCCAAGTGACTGGTCGCCAAGAGACCCAGTACTTC. The gene calls are TRBV3-1 (or the pseudogene TRBV3-2) and TRBJ2-5; D not certain. Trimming removed 1 base at V and 1 base at J, with 10 bases between. There are 15 residues in the CDR3. CDR1 and CDR2 from the germline V gene are LGHDT and YNNKEL (reference sequence).